The 24 T cell receptor beta chains below all came from one sample that was sequenced in a study of blood T cell repertoires in COVID-19. Repertoires were generated with immunoSEQ multiplex PCR, while TCRdb's copy carries only in-frame clones and drops some. The sample lists approximately 75,000 clones; 86% were seen once. The sample comprised peripheral blood. Receptor source: an elderly man with COVID-19, enrolled during active disease.

The chain joins TRBV20-1 to TRBJ1-5; 7 nucleotides line up with TRBD1. With 3 bases clipped from V and 6 bases from J, the junction kept 8 bases outside the gene matches. The CDR3 covers 14 residues. Germline V lookup: CDR1 DFQATT, CDR2 SNEGSKA (reference sequence). CDR3 sequence (DNA): TGCAGTGCTAGTTCAGGGGGGCACGGTCAGCCCCAGCATTTT. Protein: CSASSGGHGQPQHF.

This sequence joins TRBV7-2 and TRBJ1-2; possibly TRBD1 for D (5 bases). Trimming stripped 5 bases from V and 4 bases from J, with 20 bases between. The CDR3 has 16 residues. CDR1 SGHTA and CDR2 FQGNSA come from the germline V gene. The DNA for the CDR3 is TGTGCCAGCAGCCCTCCGTCTGGGCAGGGCGTCTATGGCTACACCTTC. Its protein product is CASSPPSGQGVYGYTF.

This chain joins TRBV27 and TRBJ1-5, with TRBD1 as a possible D gene (6 bases). Deletions cut 2 bases from V and 1 base from J, with 6 bases between. This CDR3 has 14 amino acids. Germline V gene lookup returns CDR1 MNHEY and CDR2 SMNVEV (reference sequence). CDR3 region: CASSLQGSNQPQHF. The CDR3 DNA reads TGTGCCAGCAGTTTACAGGGGAGCAATCAGCCCCAGCATTTT.

The V and J genes are TRBV18 and TRBJ1-5; 7 positions agree with TRBD1. The CDR3 loop spans 13 amino acids. Germline lookup yields CDR1 KGHSH and CDR2 LQKENI. The V gene end was trimmed by 8 bases and the J gene end by 3 bases; junction bases not matched to a gene: 4. CDR3 bases: TGTGCCAGCACACAGGGGATCAATCAGCCCCAGCATTTT. This sequence encodes CASTQGINQPQHF.

V and J are TRBV5-4 and TRBJ1-1; unclear D gene. The CDR3 is 14 residues long. Germline V gene lookup returns CDR1 SGHNT and CDR2 YYREEE (reference sequence). The V and J ends lost 0 bases and 1 base respectively, with 7 bases between them. CDR3 sequence (DNA): TGTGCCAGCAGCTTGGGGCAGAAGAACACTGAAGCTTTCTTT. It encodes CASSLGQKNTEAFF.

V gene TRBV19 combines with J gene TRBJ2-3, with 15 bases fitting TRBD2. Germline-derived CDR1 and CDR2 are LNHDA and SQIVND (reference sequence). This CDR3 has 15 amino acids. Trimming took 6 bases from V and 3 from J; bases not matched to a gene: 1. The CDR3 region is CASRGLAGGTDTQYF. The CDR3 nucleotides read TGTGCCAGTAGGGGACTAGCGGGGGGAACAGATACGCAGTATTTT. Drawing the rest from reference TRBV19 and TRBJ2-3, the complete variable domain is DGGITQSPKYLFRKEGQNVTLSCEQNLNHDAMYWYRQDPGQGLRLIYYSQIVNDFQKGDIAEGYSVSREKKESFPLTVTSAQKNPTAFYLCASRGLAGGTDTQYFGPGTRLTVL.

As DNA, the CDR3 is TGTGCCAGCAGCCGACAGGGGAATGATGGAAACACCATATATTTT. The encoded protein is CASSRQGNDGNTIYF. V is TRBV9 and J is TRBJ1-3, with 8 positions matching TRBD1. This CDR3 region has 15 residues. V shed 4 bases, J shed 3 bases, and the junction held 6 bases outside the gene matches. Per germline, CDR1 SGDLS and CDR2 YYNGEE.

The V gene is TRBV5-1, the J gene TRBJ1-5; D perhaps matches TRBD1 (5 bases). The CDR3 extends over 13 amino acids. CDR1 is SGHRS and CDR2 is YFSETQ in the germline V gene. The V gene lost 4 bases and the J gene lost 4 bases, with 9 bases spanning the gap. CDR3 sequence: CASSVSGNQPQHF. The CDR3 nucleotides read TGCGCCAGCAGCGTGTCAGGGAATCAGCCCCAGCATTTT.

This chain links TRBV13 with TRBJ2-5; D unresolved. Trimming shortened V by 8 bases and J by 12 bases, and 16 bases separated the two germline ends. Looked up from germline, CDR1 is PRHDT and CDR2 is FYEKMQ (reference sequence). CDR3 size: 11 residues. CDR3 residues: CASSKEGAKYF. CDR3 in DNA: TGTGCCAGCTCTAAGGAAGGAGCCAAGTACTTC.

The CDR3 sequence is CATSDFPGGEAEAFF. CDR3 nucleotide sequence: TGTGCCACCAGTGATTTCCCAGGGGGCGAGGCTGAAGCTTTCTTT. The chain couples TRBV24-1 to TRBJ1-1; 8 bases agree with TRBD1. This CDR3 region has 15 residues. J was trimmed by 6 bases and V by 1 base; bases with no gene match: 6. The germline V gene has CDR1 KGHDR and CDR2 SFDVKD.

This chain uses TRBV7-2 with TRBJ2-5; unclear D gene. This CDR3 spans 13 amino acids. The V end lost 3 bases, the J end lost 10 bases, and 15 bases lay between the germline ends. Germline assignment: CDR1 SGHTA and CDR2 FQGNSA. CDR3 region: CASSFVRSAGQYF. In nucleotides, the CDR3 is TGTGCCAGCAGCTTCGTCAGGTCAGCAGGCCAGTACTTC.

The chain employs TRBV6-6 and TRBJ1-1, with no clear D. V was trimmed by 7 bases and J by 4 bases, leaving 13 bases between them. This CDR3 is built from 13 residues. Germline lookup yields CDR1 MNHNY and CDR2 SVGAGI (reference sequence). In DNA, the CDR3 is TGTGCCAGCATCAAGTCCTCGGGCACTGAAGCTTTCTTT. Its translation: CASIKSSGTEAFF.

V and J are TRBV20-1 and TRBJ2-4, with TRBD1 as a possible D gene (6 bases). Germline V gene data show CDR1 as DFQATT and CDR2 as SNEGSKA (reference sequence). V shed 3 bases and J shed 1 base, with 10 bases lying between them. The CDR3 sequence is 14 residues long. CDR3 region: CSASWGPAKNIQYF. CDR3 in DNA: TGCAGTGCTAGTTGGGGGCCGGCCAAAAACATTCAGTACTTC.

A single count supports this clone. V and J are TRBV4-3 and TRBJ1-4; D gene unclear. CDR1 and CDR2 from the germline V gene are LGHNA and YSLEER. V lost 0 bases to trimming and J lost 0 bases, with 8 bases between them. This CDR3 contains 16 residues. CDR3 nucleotide sequence: TGCGCCAGCAGCCAAGACACGTTAGCAACTAATGAAAAACTGTTTTTT. It is translated as CASSQDTLATNEKLFF.

The rearrangement uses TRBV5-1 and TRBJ2-7, with a weak D call TRBD2 (7 bases). The CDR3 totals 14 residues. Trimming stripped 1 base from V and 4 bases from J, with 12 bases between. The germline gives CDR1 SGHRS, CDR2 YFSETQ. DNA for the CDR3: TGCGCCAGCAGCTTGTTGGGGGGGCAATACGAGCAGTACTTC. Its translation is CASSLLGGQYEQYF.

This chain connects TRBV2 to TRBJ2-3, with 13 bases that match TRBD2. CDR1 is SNHLY, CDR2 FYNNEI, per germline. With V trimmed by 6 bases and J by 6 bases, 3 bases remained unmatched. The CDR3 has 14 amino acids. CDR3: CASSVLAGGDTQYF. The CDR3 DNA reads as TGTGCCAGCAGCGTACTAGCGGGGGGGGATACGCAGTATTTT.

The chain uses TRBV24-1 and TRBJ2-1, with TRBD1 matching over 7 bases. Germline CDR1 KGHDR, CDR2 SFDVKD. The V segment lost 2 bases and the J segment 1 base; nucleotides outside the gene matches: 10. There are 18 residues in the CDR3. CDR3 amino acids: CATSDSGTVKGSYNEQFF. The CDR3, as DNA: TGTGCCACCAGTGATTCCGGGACAGTCAAAGGATCCTACAATGAGCAGTTCTTC.

CDR3 nucleotide sequence: TGTGCCAGTAGTATAGACAGAAAGACTGAAGCTTTCTTT. Protein product: CASSIDRKTEAFF. The chain has TRBV19 and TRBJ1-1, with D hard to call. V shed 0 bases and J shed 5 bases, with 7 bases lying between them. Germline V gives CDR1 LNHDA, CDR2 SQIVND (reference sequence). This CDR3 has 13 residues.

The chain links TRBV18 to TRBJ1-2; TRBD1 matches at 7 bases. The V and J ends lost 6 bases and 5 bases, in that order; junction bases with no gene match: 6. This CDR3 spans 13 amino acids. In germline, CDR1 is KGHSH, CDR2 LQKENI. CDR3 protein: CASSPDRSYGYTF. The CDR3 DNA follows: TGTGCCAGCTCCCCGGACAGGAGTTATGGCTACACCTTC.

The chain employs TRBV9 and TRBJ2-3; TRBD2 matches 8 bases. Germline CDR1 reads SGDLS; CDR2 reads YYNGEE. V lost 0 bases, J lost 7 bases, and 7 bases stayed unmatched. The CDR3 runs 15 residues. The CDR3 DNA is TGTGCCAGCAGCGTAGACGGGGGGGGCAAGTATACGCAGTATTTT. Protein product: CASSVDGGGKYTQYF.

The chain carries TRBV7-2 and TRBJ1-4; TRBD1 is a possible D gene (5 bases). Germline CDR1 reads SGHTA; CDR2 reads FQGNSA. Trimming pared 2 bases from V and 7 bases from J, leaving 11 bases between. The CDR3 is 14 residues long. CDR3 in DNA: TGTGCCAGCAGCTTATCTAGGGGAATTGAAAAACTGTTTTTT. This gives the protein CASSLSRGIEKLFF.

The CDR3 coding sequence is TGCGCCAGCAGCCCCGCCCTAGCCCGGGAGCAGTTCTTC. This gives the protein CASSPALAREQFF. The chain has TRBV5-1 and TRBJ2-1, with TRBD2 as a possible D gene (5 bases). Trimming took 4 bases from V and 10 from J, leaving 15 bases between them. Per germline, CDR1 SGHRS and CDR2 YFSETQ. The CDR3 consists of 13 residues. Filled out from reference TRBV5-1 and TRBJ2-1, the complete variable domain reads KAGVTQTPRYLIKTRGQQVTLSCSPISGHRSVSWYQQTPGQGLQFLFEYFSETQRNKGNFPGRFSGRQFSNSRSEMNVSTLELGDSALYLCASSPALAREQFFGPGTRLTVL.

V gene TRBV5-1 combines with J gene TRBJ2-1, with TRBD2 matching 12 bases. Germline lookup yields CDR1 SGHRS and CDR2 YFSETQ. With V trimmed by 2 bases and J by 3 bases, 6 bases remained unmatched. The CDR3 contains 17 residues. The CDR3 spells CASSLAQLAGGYNEQFF. The CDR3 DNA follows: TGCGCCAGCAGCTTAGCCCAACTAGCGGGGGGCTACAATGAGCAGTTCTTC.

The V gene is TRBV6-6, the J gene TRBJ1-1; D remains unclear. Trimming pared 5 bases from V and 7 bases from J, leaving 23 bases between. The CDR3 is 16 residues long. The germline gives CDR1 MNHNY, CDR2 SVGAGI (reference sequence). This CDR3 is CASSRRAAGFSGEAFF. CDR3 nucleotides: TGTGCCAGCAGTCGACGCGCCGCCGGGTTCAGTGGTGAAGCTTTCTTT.